Listed here are 6 T cell receptor beta chains from one sample, sequenced in a study of blood T cells in healthy people across ages. The second PCR ran roughly 6 to 11 cycles with a sample-barcoded 5' primer and J-beta primers. From the 5' RACE reads, TCRdb called clonotypes with MiXCR, one entry per CDR3 protein. This table holds over 600,000 distinct CDR3 sequences, about half found once. Sequences were obtained from blood. Receptors originate from a man aged 80 or over in good health.

V usage is TRBV18 and J usage is TRBJ2-1; 8 nucleotides align to TRBD2. Germline V CDR1 and CDR2: KGHSH, LQKENI. The CDR3 has 15 amino acids. J was trimmed by 9 bases and V by 6 bases; bases with no gene match: 13. In nucleotides, the CDR3 is TGTGCCAGCTCCCGAATCGGAGCGGGAGATGGTGAGCAGTTCTTC. Translating gives CASSRIGAGDGEQFF.

A few counts support this clonotype. The rearrangement uses TRBV15 and TRBJ2-1, with TRBD1 matching 8 bases. Germline CDR1 is LNHNV and CDR2 is YYDKDF (reference sequence). After removal of 6 bases from V and 4 bases from J, the junction contained 8 bases not matched to a gene. CDR3 length: 15 residues. In DNA form, the CDR3 reads TGTGCCACCAGGACAGGGGACCGGGAATACAATGAGCAGTTCTTC. It encodes CATRTGDREYNEQFF.

In its sample, this clonotype was seen many times. The chain couples TRBV20-1 to TRBJ2-3; a weak D match, TRBD1 (6 bases). The CDR3 covers 15 residues. V lost 0 bases, J lost 7 bases, and 17 bases lay in between. The V gene's germline CDR1 is DFQATT and CDR2 SNEGSKA (reference sequence). CDR3 coding DNA: TGCAGTGCTAGAGATCCGGCAGGGGCCCCAAATACGCAGTATTTT. Translating it yields CSARDPAGAPNTQYF.

This clonotype has just a few counts. This sequence joins TRBV6-2 or TRBV6-3 and TRBJ2-5; perhaps TRBD2 as D (6 bases). Gene TRBJ2-7 matches the end of the DNA better, so the J call may be wrong. The CDR3 extends over 14 amino acids. Per germline, CDR1 MNHEY and CDR2 SVGEGT. This chain's CDR3 is CASKYRLGSYEQYF. The DNA for the CDR3 is TGTGCCAGCAAATACCGACTAGGCTCCTACGAGCAGTACTTC.

This clonotype was recorded a few times. The chain combines TRBV19 with TRBJ2-5; 7 bases are a match to TRBD2. The trim removed 6 bases at V and 4 bases at J, leaving 11 bases unmatched. Germline CDR1 and CDR2: LNHDA and SQIVND (reference sequence). CDR3 size: 15 residues. The chain's CDR3 is CASRRSAGMAETQYF. DNA of the CDR3: TGTGCCAGTAGACGGTCAGCGGGAATGGCAGAGACCCAGTACTTC.

In this sample, this clonotype turned up a few times. This chain joins TRBV6-2 or TRBV6-3 and TRBJ2-1; D not certain. Between the trimmed V and J ends, which lost 8 bases and 5 bases, there was a span of 13 bases. Germline V gives CDR1 MNHEY, CDR2 SVGEGT. CDR3 length: 13 amino acids. The CDR3 reads CASLGDRNNEQFF. CDR3 DNA: TGTGCCAGCCTCGGTGACCGAAACAATGAGCAGTTCTTC.